Below, 7 T cell receptor beta chains from the same sample are listed, as sequenced in a study of blood T cell repertoires in COVID-19. Measured with immunoSEQ multiplex PCR; TCRdb has only the in-frame clones, and not every one. The table shows some 37,000 clones, with about nine tenths occurring only once. The sequencing sample was made of peripheral blood. These receptors were obtained from a man aged 65-85 years with acute or convalescent COVID-19.

The chain recombines TRBV7-6 with TRBJ1-1; 8 positions agree with TRBD1. Germline V CDR1 and CDR2: SGHVS, FNYEAQ. The CDR3 sequence is 14 residues long. V shed 4 bases and J 1 base; nucleotides not matched to a gene: 2. CDR3 nucleotide sequence: TGTGCCAGCAGCTCCGGGACAGGGAACACTGAAGCTTTCTTT. It specifies CASSSGTGNTEAFF.

This clone was detected a few times. The chain recombines TRBV9 with TRBJ2-7; D possibly corresponds to TRBD1 (5 bases). This CDR3 has 12 amino acids. Trimming cost V 0 bases and J 4 bases, with 5 bases left between them. CDR1 is SGDLS and CDR2 is YYNGEE in the germline V gene. This chain's CDR3 is CASSVEGYEQYF. Written as DNA, the CDR3 is TGTGCCAGCAGCGTAGAGGGGTACGAGCAGTACTTC.

The V and J genes are TRBV5-1 and TRBJ2-7; D remains ambiguous. CDR1 SGHRS and CDR2 YFSETQ come from the germline V gene. V gave up 0 bases and J gave up 7 bases, with 8 bases separating them. The CDR3 has 12 amino acids. As DNA, the CDR3 is TGCGCCAGCAGCTTGGACAGATTTGAGCAGTACTTC. As protein: CASSLDRFEQYF.

The CDR3: CASSLRYSTGELFF. The CDR3 nucleotides read TGTGCCAGCAGCCTTCGATACTCGACCGGGGAGCTGTTTTTT. The genes are TRBV3-1 (or the pseudogene TRBV3-2) and TRBJ2-2; D uncertain. V was cut by 4 bases and J by 5 bases, with 11 bases left in between. The CDR3 length is 14 residues. Germline-derived CDR1 and CDR2 are LGHDT and YNNKEL (reference sequence).

The chain employs TRBV19 and TRBJ2-1; 7 nucleotides match TRBD2. Germline values: CDR1 LNHDA, CDR2 SQIVND (reference sequence). The CDR3 totals 16 residues. The V and J ends lost 5 bases and 3 bases, in that order; junction bases with no gene match: 10. The CDR3 nucleotides read TGTGCCAGTAGTTTCGAAAGCGGGACGAACTACAATGAGCAGTTCTTC. Its protein is CASSFESGTNYNEQFF.

This chain joins TRBV7-2 and TRBJ1-2; 9 nucleotides agree with TRBD1. This CDR3 is built from 15 residues. V shed 5 bases, J shed 4 bases, and the junction held 8 bases outside the gene matches. Germline V gene data show CDR1 as SGHTA and CDR2 as FQGNSA. CDR3 residues: CASSRIQGAGYGYTF. In DNA form, the CDR3 reads TGTGCCAGCAGCAGAATACAGGGGGCCGGCTATGGCTACACCTTC.

The rearrangement joins TRBV4-3 to TRBJ2-7; D is uncertain. The CDR3 extends over 13 amino acids. Germline lookup yields CDR1 LGHNA and CDR2 YSLEER. V lost 4 bases to trimming and J lost 6 bases, with 13 bases between them. Here the CDR3 reads CASSPRIGSEQYF. CDR3 bases: TGCGCCAGCAGCCCCAGGATTGGTTCCGAGCAGTACTTC.